This record covers a single T cell receptor (beta chain). Assay: immunoSEQ multiplex PCR; the TCRdb copy retains only in-frame clones and omits some. Of some 11,000 clones detected, 30% to 40% appear once; the ten largest clones hold 1.5% to 2%. The data were obtained in a study of graft-versus-host responses after intestinal transplantation. Whole-study results and caveats: Within allografts, high graft-versus-host to host-versus-graft clonal ratios were seen among patients with graft-donor T cell macrochimerism.

Germline CDR1 MNHEY, CDR2 SMNVEV (reference sequence). The CDR3 totals 16 residues. The ends were cut back, 6 bases at V and 6 bases at J, with 18 bases in the middle. The sequencing used alloreactive CD4+ T cells from a mixed lymphocyte reaction culture, collected before transplantation. Subset of the sample: CFSE-low proliferating T cells sorted from roughly six-day pre-transplant mixed lymphocyte reaction (GvH or HvG direction). The chain is built from TRBV27 and TRBJ1-6, with D maybe TRBD1 (6 bases). The receptor was derived from a human patient who was an organ donor for intestinal transplantation. The CDR3 DNA reads as TGTGCCAGCAGGCCACAGGGAAAGTTAAGTAATTCACCCCTCCACTTT. Its protein is CASRPQGKLSNSPLHF.